This TCR beta chain was obtained from a study of technical replicates of blood from a few donors. TCRdb's copy holds only in-frame clones and misses some; the assay was immunoSEQ multiplex PCR. The sample carries approximately 51,000 clones, about 93% recorded once. The source of this sequence is a human donor in good health. Some clones in this sample may be carry-over from other donors' samples. Sequenced material: PBMCs.

CDR3 in DNA: TGTGCCAGCAGCTTAGCGAGGGACAGCTCGAACACTGAAGCTTTCTTT. Its protein is CASSLARDSSNTEAFF. The rearrangement links TRBV7-9 to TRBJ1-1; 7 positions agree with TRBD1. V was clipped by 0 bases and J by 1 base; unmatched bases: 5. Per the germline V gene, CDR1 is SEHNR and CDR2 is FQNEAQ (reference sequence). The CDR3 is 16 residues long.